This TCR beta chain emerged from a study of Graves' ophthalmopathy and Graves' hyperthyroidism. Across the whole study: Sampling took place at initial diagnosis, with peripheral blood obtained before any treatment.

The CDR3 sequence runs 8 residues, both termini included. CDR1 is MNHEY and CDR2 is SVGEGT in the germline V gene. TCR beta CDR3 amplification used RNA transcripts. The first-round RT-PCR employed HTBI primers together with the Qiagen OneStep RT-PCR kit. A multiplex PCR was then performed as the second round. One entry per CDR3 protein, called by TCRdb with MiXCR from the multiplex PCR reads. Here the sample spans around 670,000 distinct CDR3 sequences, roughly two fifths being singletons. Ten or more counts support this clonotype. Given the absence of the conserved phenylalanine or tryptophan at the CDR3 end, a read error is likely. It is unclear where the CDR3 begins or ends on the DNA, so no DNA is shown, and the CDR3 is as TCRdb lists it.

The source of this sequence is an adult man with Graves' ophthalmopathy. The material sequenced was peripheral blood. The chain joins TRBV6-2 or TRBV6-3 to TRBJ1-6; the table's D call TRBD1 went unverified against the DNA. The CDR3 loop reads CASSSDSA.